The 3 T cell receptor beta chains listed next were all sequenced from one sample in a study of blood T cell repertoires in COVID-19. Sequencing was performed with immunoSEQ multiplex PCR; in TCRdb, only in-frame clones are kept and a portion is missing. In the table there are around 270,000 clones, about 80% of which are singletons. The sample consisted of peripheral blood. Source of these receptors: an older person with COVID-19, enrolled during active disease.

This clone was counted a few times. As DNA, the CDR3 is TGTGCCAGCTTGGTGGGGTTAGCGGGCTTAAAGACCTACAATGAGCAGTTCTTC. Residues: CASLVGLAGLKTYNEQFF. J is TRBJ2-1 and V is TRBV7-3; 7 bases fit TRBD2. The CDR3 spans 18 residues. With V trimmed by 8 bases and J by 2 bases, 18 bases remained unmatched. Germline V lookup: CDR1 SGHTA, CDR2 FQGTGA.

The rearrangement joins TRBV4-1 to TRBJ1-6; maybe TRBD1 (6 bases). The CDR3 is made up of 15 amino acids. The V end was cut by 5 bases, the J end by 6 bases, with 14 bases between. The V gene's germline CDR1 is MGHRA and CDR2 YSYEKL. The CDR3 DNA follows: TGCGCCAGCAGCACCCGGACAGAAGTTAATTCACCCCTCCACTTT. Protein: CASSTRTEVNSPLHF.

This chain connects TRBV7-6 to TRBJ1-3, with a possible D match to TRBD1 (5 bases). Germline CDR1 reads SGHVS; CDR2 reads FNYEAQ. The V gene lost 5 bases and the J gene lost 3 bases, with 14 bases spanning the gap. The CDR3 contains 15 residues. CDR3 residues: CASSPGGTGGNTIYF. The CDR3 nucleotides are TGTGCCAGCAGCCCCGGGGGAACGGGTGGAAACACCATATATTTT.